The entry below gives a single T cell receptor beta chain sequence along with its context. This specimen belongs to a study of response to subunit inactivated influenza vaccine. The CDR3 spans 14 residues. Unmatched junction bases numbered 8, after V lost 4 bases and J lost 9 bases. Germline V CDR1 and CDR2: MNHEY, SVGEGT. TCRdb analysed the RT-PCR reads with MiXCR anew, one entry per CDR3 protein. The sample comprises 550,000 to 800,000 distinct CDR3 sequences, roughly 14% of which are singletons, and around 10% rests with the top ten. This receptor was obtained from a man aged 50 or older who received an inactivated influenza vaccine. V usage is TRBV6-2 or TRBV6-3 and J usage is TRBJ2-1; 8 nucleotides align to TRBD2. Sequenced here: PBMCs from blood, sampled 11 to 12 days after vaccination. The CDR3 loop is CASSSGLDYGEQFF. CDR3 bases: TGTGCCAGCAGTTCGGGACTAGATTACGGTGAGCAGTTCTTC.